This T cell receptor (beta chain) was obtained from a study of blood T cells in healthy people across ages. Study-wide results and caveats: Long-lived donors had more naive CD4+ cells and higher diversity than aged donors.

The use of a sample-barcoded 5' primer and a J-beta primer mix characterized a second PCR of about 7 to 12 cycles. Every sample gave at least 2.5 million paired-end reads containing CDR3. TCRdb reprocessed the 5' RACE reads with MiXCR, giving one entry per CDR3 protein. The table shows approximately 780,000 distinct CDR3 sequences, with approximately 24% occurring only once. In its sample, this clonotype was seen a few times. The antigen is not known. In addition, the sample was reused for a study of T cells of mothers and their children. That work states: Sample barcodes and 2-4 random nucleotides were added by the M1S primer of the second PCR.

The receptor was derived from a boy younger than 18 in good health. The sequenced sample was blood.

For the CDR3, the DNA is TGTGCCAGCAGTCACGCACAGGGAGTTGATGGCTACACCTTC. This sequence encodes CASSHAQGVDGYTF. V and J are TRBV28 and TRBJ1-2; TRBD1 is a possible D gene (6 bases). Germline CDR1 reads MDHEN; CDR2 reads SYDVKM. Trimming stripped 5 bases from V and 6 bases from J, with 16 bases between. The length of the CDR3 is 14 residues.